This T cell receptor (beta chain) was obtained from a study of blood T cell repertoires in COVID-19. Study-level background: Sources were T cells, B-cell-depleted T cells, or PBMCs; the material itself was cDNA or gDNA.

The germline gives CDR1 SGHKS, CDR2 YYEKEE (reference sequence). This CDR3 has 17 residues. J was trimmed by 8 bases and V by 4 bases; bases with no gene match: 16. Profiling relied on immunoSEQ multiplex PCR, and the TCRdb table lists in-frame clones only, not all of them. This sample has 150,000 to 190,000 clones, with 75% to 85% found just once. This sequence originates from a woman aged 45 to 65 with acute or convalescent COVID-19. The gene calls are TRBV5-5 and TRBJ2-1, with TRBD2 matching 9 bases. Sequencing input: peripheral blood. The CDR3 sequence is CASSALGREGFFDEQFF. The CDR3 region has the DNA TGTGCCAGCAGCGCCCTGGGGCGGGAGGGCTTCTTCGATGAGCAGTTCTTC.